What follows are 12 T cell receptor beta chains derived from one specimen sequenced in a study of T-cell memory formation after mild COVID-19. TCRdb independently ran MiXCR on the 5' RACE reads; one entry per CDR3 protein. Among roughly 400,000 distinct CDR3 sequences, approximately 19% were seen once, and the ten largest hold 20% to 25%. The sample was PBMCs or a T cell subset sorted from them (not recorded which). These TCRs come from a man aged 18-30 years who had mild COVID-19 (a few samples of this study predate the infection). Cell type and time point are not known.

The rearrangement uses TRBV15 and TRBJ2-3, with 8 bases matching TRBD1. V shed 2 bases and J 1 base; nucleotides not matched to a gene: 8. The germline gives CDR1 LNHNV, CDR2 YYDKDF (reference sequence). The CDR3 spans 17 residues. CDR3 bases: TGTGCCACCAGCAGATCCCTCGGGACAGGCGGCACAGATACGCAGTATTTT. Encoded protein: CATSRSLGTGGTDTQYF.

The sample holds many counts of this clonotype. The chain employs TRBV12-3 or TRBV12-4 and TRBJ2-1; D perhaps matches TRBD2 (6 bases). The CDR3 spans 13 residues. The V end was cut by 6 bases, the J end by 9 bases, with 15 bases between. This CDR3 reads CASSLGRLGEQFF. CDR3 in DNA: TGTGCCAGCAGCTTGGGGAGGCTGGGTGAGCAGTTCTTC.

V gene TRBV6-6 combines with J gene TRBJ1-4; the match to TRBD1 covers 10 bases. The CDR3 extends over 16 amino acids. The V gene's germline CDR1 is MNHNY and CDR2 SVGAGI (reference sequence). The V and J ends lost 10 bases and 8 bases, in that order; junction bases with no gene match: 16. The CDR3 protein is CATKRGQGPLREKLFF. The CDR3 nucleotides are TGTGCCACCAAACGGGGACAGGGGCCTTTACGGGAAAAACTGTTTTTT.

The chain recombines TRBV4-2 with TRBJ2-3; 9 bases match TRBD2. Germline V gene data show CDR1 as LGHNA and CDR2 as YNFKEQ. This CDR3 has 16 residues. Unmatched junction bases numbered 5, after V lost 1 base and J lost 3 bases. CDR3 DNA: TGTGCCAGCAGCCAAGCAGCGGGGGGTTTGACAGATACGCAGTATTTT. It yields the protein CASSQAAGGLTDTQYF.

The rearrangement links TRBV3-1 to TRBJ2-5, with D perhaps TRBD2 (6 bases). The CDR3 extends over 14 amino acids. CDR1 and CDR2 from the germline V gene are LGHDT and YNNKEL (reference sequence). The ends were cut back, 0 bases at V and 11 bases at J, with 16 bases in the middle. CDR3 residues: CASSQDSTSFEQYF. The CDR3, as DNA: TGTGCCAGCAGCCAAGATTCTACTAGCTTTGAGCAGTACTTC.

This clonotype came up a few times. The genes are TRBV11-3 and TRBJ1-1; D is possibly TRBD1 (6 bases). The germline V gene encodes CDR1 SGHNT and CDR2 YENEEA. The CDR3 consists of 15 residues. Trimming stripped 4 bases from V and 0 bases from J, with 12 bases between. This chain's CDR3 is CASSYSGQMNTEAFF. The CDR3, as DNA: TGTGCCAGCAGCTACTCCGGACAGATGAACACTGAAGCTTTCTTT.

This clonotype was picked up a small number of times. The chain uses TRBV4-3 and TRBJ1-5; D gene uncertain. This CDR3 comprises 15 residues. With 0 bases removed from V and 5 bases from J, the gap between germline ends came to 11 bases. Germline CDR1 is LGHNA and CDR2 is YSLEER. The CDR3 is CASSQDGLVDQPQHF. CDR3 DNA sequence: TGCGCCAGCAGCCAAGATGGGCTGGTGGATCAGCCCCAGCATTTT.

The V and J genes are TRBV7-9 and TRBJ1-2; perhaps TRBD1 as D (5 bases). Deletions cut 6 bases from V and 8 bases from J, with 16 bases between. CDR1 is SEHNR and CDR2 is FQNEAQ in the germline V gene (reference sequence). The CDR3 covers 13 residues. The CDR3 sequence is CASSLLREWGYTF. The CDR3 DNA sequence: TGTGCCAGCAGTCTACTCAGGGAGTGGGGCTACACCTTC. Full variable domain (remainder filled in from reference TRBV7-9 and TRBJ1-2): DTGVSQNPRHKITKRGQNVTFRCDPISEHNRLYWYRQTLGQGPEFLTYFQNEAQLEKSRLLSDRFSAERPKGSFSTLEIQRTEQGDSAMYLCASSLLREWGYTFGSGTRLTVV.

The table lists this clonotype with a few counts. The rearrangement uses TRBV5-1 and TRBJ1-1; D call uncertain. Trimming left V 0 bases short and J 6 bases short, with 12 bases between. This CDR3 has 14 amino acids. Germline V gene sequence: CDR1 SGHRS, CDR2 YFSETQ. CDR3 bases: TGCGCCAGCAGCTTGGTAGGGTACTACTCTGAAGCTTTCTTT. Its translation: CASSLVGYYSEAFF.

This clonotype was found many times. The chain recombines TRBV20-1 with TRBJ1-5, with D uncertain. Germline-derived CDR1 and CDR2 are DFQATT and SNEGSKA (reference sequence). V lost 3 bases, J lost 0 bases, and 9 bases lay in between. The CDR3 runs 14 residues. The CDR3 here is CSASVGPSNQPQHF. The CDR3 nucleotides read TGCAGTGCTAGCGTAGGCCCTAGCAATCAGCCCCAGCATTTT.

This chain connects TRBV4-2 to TRBJ1-2; D ambiguous. CDR3 length: 14 amino acids. V gave up 0 bases and J gave up 2 bases, with 7 bases separating them. Germline CDR1 reads LGHNA; CDR2 reads YNFKEQ. In nucleotides, the CDR3 is TGTGCCAGCAGCCAAGATAAGCGGAACTATGGCTACACCTTC. It specifies CASSQDKRNYGYTF.

The V gene is TRBV19, the J gene TRBJ2-2; weak D call: TRBD2 (5 bases). Germline loops: CDR1 LNHDA, CDR2 SQIVND (reference sequence). The ends were cut back, 0 bases at V and 6 bases at J, with 8 bases in the middle. This CDR3 has 14 amino acids. CDR3 DNA: TGTGCCAGTAGTATAGAGGCGGGTTCCGGGGAGCTGTTTTTT. Translating it yields CASSIEAGSGELFF.